The sample holds a few counts of the clone carrying this T cell receptor beta chain. Only in-frame clones appear in the TCRdb table, and some are missing; sequencing was by immunoSEQ multiplex PCR. Among roughly 100,000 clones listed, 90% were seen once. These data are taken from a study of OX40 agonist ivuxolimab in advanced cancers. CDR1 and CDR2 from the germline V gene are LNHDA and SQIVND (reference sequence). The germline V and J ends were trimmed by 5 bases and 0 bases, with 20 bases remaining between them. The CDR3 is 18 residues long. This clonotype was obtained from an adult with an advanced solid tumor such as melanoma, head and neck, liver or kidney cancer. Sequencing used CD4+ or CD8+ T cells sorted from blood, obtained in a trial of the OX40 agonist ivuxolimab. The chain combines TRBV19 with TRBJ1-3, with D hard to call. CDR3 sequence: CASSPPVFSRNSGNTIYF. The CDR3 DNA sequence: TGTGCCAGTAGTCCCCCGGTCTTCTCCAGAAACTCTGGAAACACCATATATTTT.